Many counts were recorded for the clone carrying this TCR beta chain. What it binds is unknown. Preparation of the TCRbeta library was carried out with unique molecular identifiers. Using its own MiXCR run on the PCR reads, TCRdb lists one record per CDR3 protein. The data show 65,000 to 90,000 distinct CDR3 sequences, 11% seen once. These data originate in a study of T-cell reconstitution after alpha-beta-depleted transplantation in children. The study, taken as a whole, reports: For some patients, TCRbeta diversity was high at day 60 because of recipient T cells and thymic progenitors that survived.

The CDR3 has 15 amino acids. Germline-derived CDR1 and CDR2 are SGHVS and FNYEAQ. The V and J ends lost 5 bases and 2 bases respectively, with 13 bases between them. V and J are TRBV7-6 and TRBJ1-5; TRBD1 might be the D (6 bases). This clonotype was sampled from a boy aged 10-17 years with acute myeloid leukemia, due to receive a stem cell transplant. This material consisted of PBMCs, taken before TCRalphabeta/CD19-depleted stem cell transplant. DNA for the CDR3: TGTGCCAGCAGCAGGACAGAGGGTGGCAATCAGCCCCAGCATTTT. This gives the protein CASSRTEGGNQPQHF.